The TCR beta chain under discussion was sequenced for a study of blood T cell repertoires in COVID-19. Study-level background: Acute and convalescent COVID-19 samples came from the United States, Italy and Spain. From T cells, B-cell-depleted T cells, or PBMCs came the material, which was cDNA or gDNA.

Study processing details: How many nucleated cells were present was estimated from reference gene primer amplification. The protocol was immunoSEQ multiplex PCR, while the TCRdb copy is restricted to in-frame clones and leaves out a portion. V and J calls and clone size follow that table, whereas D and trimming were derived from the DNA. The sample yields 200,000 to 300,000 clones, around nine tenths seen once. Per germline, CDR1 MNHEY and CDR2 SVGAGI. The length of the CDR3 is 14 residues. V lost 8 bases, J lost 4 bases, and 7 bases stayed unmatched. The clonotype originates from a woman between 55 and 75 years old who had recovered from COVID-19. The V gene is TRBV6-5, the J gene TRBJ2-2; 7 bases line up with TRBD1. Sequencing input: peripheral blood. The CDR3 sequence: CASGRDRATGELFF. For the CDR3, the DNA is TGTGCCAGCGGCCGGGACAGAGCCACCGGGGAGCTGTTTTTT.